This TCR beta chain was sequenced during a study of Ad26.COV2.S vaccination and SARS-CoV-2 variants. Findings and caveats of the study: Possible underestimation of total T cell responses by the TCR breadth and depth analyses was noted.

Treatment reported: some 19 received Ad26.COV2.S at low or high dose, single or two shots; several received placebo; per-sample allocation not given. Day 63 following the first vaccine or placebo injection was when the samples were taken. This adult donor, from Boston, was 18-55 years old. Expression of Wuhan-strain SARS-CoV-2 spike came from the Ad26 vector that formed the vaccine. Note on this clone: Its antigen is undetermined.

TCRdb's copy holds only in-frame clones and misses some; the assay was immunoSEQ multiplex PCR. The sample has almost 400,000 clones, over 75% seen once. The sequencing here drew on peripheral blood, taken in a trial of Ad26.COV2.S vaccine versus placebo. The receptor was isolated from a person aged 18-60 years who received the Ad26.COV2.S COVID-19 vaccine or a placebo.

In DNA form, the CDR3 reads TGTGCCAGCAGCGTAGCAGGTCAGCCCACCTACGAGCAGTACTTC. This sequence encodes CASSVAGQPTYEQYF. The rearrangement joins TRBV9 to TRBJ2-7; D is undetermined. Germline-derived CDR1 and CDR2 are SGDLS and YYNGEE. The CDR3 is 15 amino acids. V gave up 0 bases and J gave up 2 bases, with 12 bases separating them.